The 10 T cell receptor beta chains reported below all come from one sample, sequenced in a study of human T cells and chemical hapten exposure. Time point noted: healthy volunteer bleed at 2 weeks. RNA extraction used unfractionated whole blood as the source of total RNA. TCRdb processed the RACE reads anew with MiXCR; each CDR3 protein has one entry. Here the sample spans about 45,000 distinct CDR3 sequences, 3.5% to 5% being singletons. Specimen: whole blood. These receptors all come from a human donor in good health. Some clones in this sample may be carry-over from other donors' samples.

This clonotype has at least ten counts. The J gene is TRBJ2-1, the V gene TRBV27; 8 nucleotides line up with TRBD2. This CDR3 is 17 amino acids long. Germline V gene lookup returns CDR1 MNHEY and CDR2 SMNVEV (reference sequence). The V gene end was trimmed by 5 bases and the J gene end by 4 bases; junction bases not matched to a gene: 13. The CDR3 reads CASSRPRLASGYNEQFF. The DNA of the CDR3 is TGTGCCAGCAGTCGCCCCCGACTAGCGTCCGGGTACAATGAGCAGTTCTTC.

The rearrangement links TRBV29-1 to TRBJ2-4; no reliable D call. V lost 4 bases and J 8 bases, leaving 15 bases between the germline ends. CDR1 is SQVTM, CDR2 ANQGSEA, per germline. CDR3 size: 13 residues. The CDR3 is CSVGRSSGDIQYF. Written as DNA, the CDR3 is TGCAGCGTTGGAAGGTCGTCTGGGGACATTCAGTACTTC.

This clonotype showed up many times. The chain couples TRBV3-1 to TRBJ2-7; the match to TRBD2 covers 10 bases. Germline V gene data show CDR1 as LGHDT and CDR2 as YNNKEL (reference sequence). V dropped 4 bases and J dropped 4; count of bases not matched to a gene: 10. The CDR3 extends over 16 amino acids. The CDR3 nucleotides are TGTGCCAGCAGCCCACACCGGGGACTAGCGAGTTACGAGCAGTACTTC. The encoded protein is CASSPHRGLASYEQYF.

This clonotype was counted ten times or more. The CDR3 nucleotides read TGTGCCTGGAGCCAGGATAGCGGGAGGACAAATGAGCAGTTCTTC. This translates into CAWSQDSGRTNEQFF. The rearrangement joins TRBV30 to TRBJ2-1; TRBD2 aligns across 10 bases. Trimming took 3 bases from V and 7 from J; bases not matched to a gene: 9. The CDR3 has 15 amino acids. The germline gives CDR1 GTSNPN, CDR2 SVGIG (reference sequence).

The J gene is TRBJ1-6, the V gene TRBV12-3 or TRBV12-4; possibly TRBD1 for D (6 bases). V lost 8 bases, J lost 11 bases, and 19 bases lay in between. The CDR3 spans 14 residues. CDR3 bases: TGTGCCAGCGGGCAGGACAGATCACTGACACCCCTCCACTTT. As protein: CASGQDRSLTPLHF.

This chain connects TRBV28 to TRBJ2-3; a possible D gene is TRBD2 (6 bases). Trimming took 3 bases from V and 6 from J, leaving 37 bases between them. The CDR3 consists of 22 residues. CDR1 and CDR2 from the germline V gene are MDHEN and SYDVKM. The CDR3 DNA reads TGTGCCAGCAGTTTCCCCAGCAAAGGTGTTCTTTGGCGGGACTCAAGAAGGGATACGCAGTATTTT. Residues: CASSFPSKGVLWRDSRRDTQYF.

The CDR3 bases are TGTGCCAGCAGCGGGACTCCGGGCTCCGGCAATGAGCAGTTCTTC. It specifies CASSGTPGSGNEQFF. V usage is TRBV5-6 and J usage is TRBJ2-1, with D possibly TRBD2 on 6 matching bases. Germline CDR1 reads SGHDT; CDR2 reads YYEEEE. Trimming took 4 bases from V and 6 from J, leaving 17 bases between them. The CDR3 has 15 residues.

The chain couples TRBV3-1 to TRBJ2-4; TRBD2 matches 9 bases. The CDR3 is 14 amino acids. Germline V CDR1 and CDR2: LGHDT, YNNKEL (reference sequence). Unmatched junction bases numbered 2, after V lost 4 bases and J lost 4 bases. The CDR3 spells CASSPLAGKNIQYF. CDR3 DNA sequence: TGTGCCAGCAGCCCGCTAGCGGGGAAAAACATTCAGTACTTC.

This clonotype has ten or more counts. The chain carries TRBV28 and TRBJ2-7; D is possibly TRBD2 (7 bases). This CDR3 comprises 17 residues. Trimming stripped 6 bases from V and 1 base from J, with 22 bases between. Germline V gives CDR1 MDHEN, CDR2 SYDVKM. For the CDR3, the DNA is TGTGCCAGCAGAGGGGGGGGTATCGGGGATACTTCCTACGAGCAGTACTTC. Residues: CASRGGGIGDTSYEQYF.

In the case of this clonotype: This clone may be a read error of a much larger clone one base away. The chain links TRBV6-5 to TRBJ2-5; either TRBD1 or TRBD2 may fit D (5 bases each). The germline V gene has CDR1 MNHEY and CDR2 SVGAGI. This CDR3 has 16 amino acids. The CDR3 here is CASSYQVWGNPENQYF. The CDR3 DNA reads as TGTGCCAGCAGTTACCAAGTTTGGGGGAATCCAGAGAACCAGTACTTC.